The 25 T cell receptor beta chains given below trace back to one sample, sequenced in a study of OX40 agonist ivuxolimab in advanced cancers. Assay used: immunoSEQ multiplex PCR; TCRdb lists only in-frame clones, some missing. The data hold about 35,000 clones, with 65% to 85% observed a single time. The sequenced sample was CD4+ or CD8+ T cells sorted from blood, obtained in a trial of the OX40 agonist ivuxolimab. These receptors were obtained from an adult with an advanced solid tumor such as melanoma, head and neck, liver or kidney cancer.

Turning to this clone: The same CDR3 arises from other DNA sequences in this sample as well. V gene TRBV20-1 combines with J gene TRBJ2-2, with D hard to call. This CDR3 has 11 residues. CDR1 is DFQATT and CDR2 is SNEGSKA in the germline V gene (reference sequence). Trimming pared 6 bases from V and 8 bases from J, leaving 10 bases between. As DNA, the CDR3 is TGCAGTGCAAAGGGTACGGGGGAGCTGTTTTTT. It yields the protein CSAKGTGELFF.

The rearrangement joins TRBV11-2 to TRBJ1-1; TRBD1 agrees at 7 bases. This CDR3 spans 14 amino acids. The junction had 0 bases not matched to a gene; V was cut back by 1 base and J by 1 base. CDR1 SGHAT and CDR2 FQNNGV come from the germline V gene. The CDR3: CASSLGQGNTEAFF. The CDR3 DNA sequence: TGTGCCAGCAGCTTAGGACAGGGGAACACTGAAGCTTTCTTT.

Only a few counts were recorded for this clone. The genes are TRBV29-1 and TRBJ1-1; D is unclear. The germline CDR1 and CDR2 sequences are SQVTM and ANQGSEA. Trimming left V 5 bases short and J 0 bases short, with 16 bases between. The CDR3 has 15 amino acids. The DNA of the CDR3 is TGCAGCGTTCTGAACGAGCGTTTGATGAACACTGAAGCTTTCTTT. Translating it yields CSVLNERLMNTEAFF. Based on the CDR3 plus reference TRBV29-1 and TRBJ1-1, the full variable domain is SAVISQKPSRDICQRGTSLTIQCQVDSQVTMMFWYRQQPGQSLTLIATANQGSEATYESGFVIDKFPISRPNLTFSTLTVSNMSPEDSSIYLCSVLNERLMNTEAFFGQGTRLTVV.

The chain couples TRBV5-6 to TRBJ2-3, with TRBD2 as a possible D gene (6 bases). The CDR3 has 17 residues. Germline values: CDR1 SGHDT, CDR2 YYEEEE. With 3 bases removed from V and 5 bases from J, the gap between germline ends came to 22 bases. The CDR3 region has the DNA TGTGCCAGCAGCTGGTCCCGGGACTTCTTTAGGGAAGATACGCAGTATTTT. This gives the protein CASSWSRDFFREDTQYF.

The chain is built from TRBV7-2 and TRBJ1-5; D not certain. V shed 1 base and J shed 6 bases, with 13 bases lying between them. The length of the CDR3 is 15 residues. From germline, CDR1 is SGHTA and CDR2 FQGNSA. CDR3 in DNA: TGTGCCAGCAGCTTAGATCACGGCAGTACTCAGCCCCAGCATTTT. Translating gives CASSLDHGSTQPQHF.

The chain joins TRBV9 to TRBJ2-7; D gene unclear. The V gene lost 4 bases and the J gene lost 4 bases, with 12 bases spanning the gap. In germline, CDR1 is SGDLS, CDR2 YYNGEE. The CDR3 is made up of 13 amino acids. CDR3 amino acids: CASSLGGQYEQYF. DNA of the CDR3: TGTGCCAGCAGCCTGGGTGGCCAATACGAGCAGTACTTC.

V and J are TRBV12-5 and TRBJ2-5; unclear D gene. The germline V gene encodes CDR1 LGHNT and CDR2 FRNRAP. V was trimmed by 6 bases and J by 7 bases, leaving 12 bases between them. CDR3 size: 12 residues. CDR3 sequence (DNA): TGTGCTAGTGGGGAAGCTCGAGGGACCCAGTACTTC. Amino acids: CASGEARGTQYF.

The chain carries TRBV9 and TRBJ2-1, with a weak D call TRBD2 (5 bases). V lost 2 bases to trimming and J lost 5 bases, with 14 bases between them. The CDR3 covers 15 residues. The V gene's germline CDR1 is SGDLS and CDR2 YYNGEE. The CDR3 reads CASSVTPSRDNEQFF. CDR3 DNA: TGTGCCAGCAGCGTCACCCCCTCGAGGGACAATGAGCAGTTCTTC.

The chain links TRBV28 to TRBJ2-1, with 11 bases fitting TRBD2. V dropped 7 bases and J dropped 6; count of bases not matched to a gene: 8. The CDR3 length is 15 residues. Germline V gene lookup returns CDR1 MDHEN and CDR2 SYDVKM. Written as DNA, the CDR3 is TGTGCCAGCATTGTTAGCGGGAGGGCCATCAATGAGCAGTTCTTC. Its translation: CASIVSGRAINEQFF.

The chain links TRBV29-1 to TRBJ2-3; 9 nucleotides line up with TRBD1. CDR3 size: 14 residues. V shed 6 bases, J shed 4 bases, and the junction held 8 bases outside the gene matches. Looked up from germline, CDR1 is SQVTM and CDR2 is ANQGSEA. The CDR3: CSVQGANLPDTQYF. The CDR3 DNA is TGCAGCGTACAGGGGGCGAATCTTCCAGATACGCAGTATTTT.

The chain uses TRBV5-4 and TRBJ2-3, with 10 bases identical to TRBD1. Trimming cost V 2 bases and J 4 bases; bases outside gene matches: 13. This CDR3 spans 18 amino acids. In germline, CDR1 is SGHNT, CDR2 YYREEE (reference sequence). Here the CDR3 reads CASSFHFQRTGGADTQYF. The CDR3 nucleotides are TGTGCCAGCAGCTTTCACTTTCAAAGGACAGGGGGAGCAGATACGCAGTATTTT.

The chain uses TRBV12-5 and TRBJ2-7; D may be TRBD1 (5 bases). Germline V gene sequence: CDR1 LGHNT, CDR2 FRNRAP. The CDR3 sequence is 12 residues long. V was cut by 6 bases and J by 3 bases, with 9 bases left in between. CDR3 DNA: TGTGCTAGTGGACTAACAGGCTACGAGCAGTACTTC. Translation gives CASGLTGYEQYF.

The count of this clone is one. The chain is built from TRBV10-3 and TRBJ2-1, with TRBD2 as a possible D gene (6 bases). The germline gives CDR1 ENHRY, CDR2 SYGVKD. The CDR3 covers 15 residues. The V end lost 3 bases, the J end lost 4 bases, and 13 bases lay between the germline ends. The CDR3 here is CAISEGLALYNEQFF. For the CDR3, the DNA is TGTGCCATCAGTGAAGGTCTAGCGTTATACAATGAGCAGTTCTTC.

The V gene is TRBV28, the J gene TRBJ1-5; D possibly corresponds to TRBD1 (5 bases). This CDR3 comprises 14 residues. V was pared by 5 bases and J by 3 bases, with 11 bases between. The germline V gene has CDR1 MDHEN and CDR2 SYDVKM. CDR3 protein: CASSLDRTNQPQHF. Written as DNA, the CDR3 is TGTGCCAGCAGTCTCGACAGAACCAATCAGCCCCAGCATTTT.

The gene calls are TRBV7-9 and TRBJ2-1; 7 bases are a match to TRBD2. Germline assignment: CDR1 SEHNR and CDR2 FQNEAQ (reference sequence). V lost 8 bases, J lost 8 bases, and 12 bases stayed unmatched. The CDR3 covers 14 residues. DNA for the CDR3: TGTGCCAGCCAAGCTTGGAGCGGGATGGATGAGCAGTTCTTC. Its translation: CASQAWSGMDEQFF.

V and J are TRBV7-2 and TRBJ2-2; D remains unclear. Trimming left V 7 bases short and J 2 bases short, with 8 bases between. The CDR3 is made up of 13 amino acids. The V gene's germline CDR1 is SGHTA and CDR2 FQGNSA. CDR3 protein: CASKGPNTGELFF. In DNA form, the CDR3 reads TGTGCCAGCAAAGGTCCAAACACCGGGGAGCTGTTTTTT.

The chain recombines TRBV7-9 with TRBJ1-6; tentative D call: TRBD1 (6 bases). Germline CDR1 reads SEHNR; CDR2 reads FQNEAQ (reference sequence). CDR3 size: 18 residues. Trimming cost V 4 bases and J 5 bases, with 21 bases left between them. The CDR3 region has the DNA TGTGCCAGCAGCTCCCTTGGTGGCAGGGGAGGCCATAATTCACCCCTCCACTTT. Residues: CASSSLGGRGGHNSPLHF.

The chain recombines TRBV6-1 with TRBJ2-2; D gene uncertain. The ends were cut back, 8 bases at V and 1 base at J, with 11 bases in the middle. Germline V gene data show CDR1 as MNHNS and CDR2 as SASEGT. CDR3 length: 14 residues. The CDR3 loop reads CASVRAKNTGELFF. The CDR3 region has the DNA TGTGCCAGCGTTCGGGCCAAGAACACCGGGGAGCTGTTTTTT.

The rearrangement links TRBV27 to TRBJ2-7; 10 bases agree with TRBD1. This CDR3 has 14 residues. The V gene's germline CDR1 is MNHEY and CDR2 SMNVEV (reference sequence). V lost 3 bases, J lost 7 bases, and 6 bases stayed unmatched. CDR3 DNA sequence: TGTGCCAGCAGTTTTGGGGACAGGGGTTGGGAGCAGTACTTC. This gives the protein CASSFGDRGWEQYF.

This sequence joins TRBV19 and TRBJ1-1; 8 nucleotides agree with TRBD1. Germline lookup yields CDR1 LNHDA and CDR2 SQIVND (reference sequence). The CDR3 consists of 13 residues. The V segment lost 5 bases and the J segment 3 bases; nucleotides outside the gene matches: 2. CDR3 sequence reads: CASSSDRDTEAFF. The CDR3 DNA reads TGTGCCAGTAGTTCGGACAGGGACACTGAAGCTTTCTTT.

The rearrangement links TRBV19 to TRBJ2-2, with TRBD2 matching over 7 bases. Germline V CDR1 and CDR2: LNHDA, SQIVND (reference sequence). The CDR3 is 15 residues long. V lost 2 bases and J lost 5; bases outside the gene matches: 5. Here the CDR3 reads CASSIWKAGTGELFF. In DNA form, the CDR3 reads TGTGCCAGTAGTATATGGAAAGCGGGAACCGGGGAGCTGTTTTTT.

This chain connects TRBV10-3 to TRBJ2-5; TRBD2 matches 9 bases. The CDR3 runs to 17 residues. Germline CDR1 reads ENHRY; CDR2 reads SYGVKD. The trim removed 0 bases at V and 2 bases at J, leaving 7 bases unmatched. The CDR3 spells CAISESRLAGYQETQYF. CDR3 sequence (DNA): TGTGCCATCAGTGAGTCTCGGCTAGCGGGATATCAAGAGACCCAGTACTTC.

The rearrangement uses TRBV19 and TRBJ1-5; the match to TRBD1 covers 9 bases. CDR1 and CDR2 from the germline V gene are LNHDA and SQIVND (reference sequence). With 5 bases clipped from V and 3 bases from J, the junction kept 14 bases outside the gene matches. The CDR3 is 18 residues long. CDR3 bases: TGTGCCAGTAGTCTCCTGGACAGGGGTGGGGGAACCAATCAGCCCCAGCATTTT. This gives the protein CASSLLDRGGGTNQPQHF.

This chain uses TRBV19 with TRBJ1-6, with a possible D match to TRBD1 (5 bases). With 3 bases removed from V and 7 bases from J, the gap between germline ends came to 10 bases. Germline assignment: CDR1 LNHDA and CDR2 SQIVND (reference sequence). The CDR3 spans 14 residues. The CDR3: CASSIWGKNSPLHF. DNA for the CDR3: TGTGCCAGTAGTATCTGGGGGAAGAATTCACCCCTCCACTTT.

This chain uses TRBV4-1 with TRBJ2-1; 7 nucleotides line up with TRBD2. After removal of 2 bases from V and 12 bases from J, the junction contained 7 bases not matched to a gene. This CDR3 region has 13 residues. Germline V lookup: CDR1 MGHRA, CDR2 YSYEKL. The CDR3 DNA reads as TGCGCCAGCAGCCAATCAGAGCGGGGAAGGCAGTTCTTC. It encodes CASSQSERGRQFF.